This passage covers 26 T cell receptor beta chains from one sample sequenced in a study of blood T cells in healthy people across ages. Then a second PCR, running roughly 7 to 11 cycles, was carried out with a sample-barcoded 5' primer and a J-beta primer mix. MiXCR was run by TCRdb on the 5' RACE reads, yielding one entry per CDR3 protein. Among hundreds of thousands of distinct CDR3 sequences listed, approximately 30% were seen once. The sequencing sample was made of blood. Every receptor here comes from a woman of 80 years or more in good health.

The chain uses TRBV12-3 or TRBV12-4 and TRBJ1-5; TRBD1 is a possible D gene (6 bases). The V end lost 6 bases, the J end lost 0 bases, and 12 bases lay between the germline ends. This CDR3 spans 15 amino acids. CDR3 DNA sequence: TGTGCCAGCAGAATGACAGGAGATAGCAATCAGCCCCAGCATTTT. The encoded protein is CASRMTGDSNQPQHF.

The chain is built from TRBV7-2 and TRBJ2-5; 7 bases map to TRBD1. With the DNA end fitting TRBJ2-7 better, the J assignment may be wrong. The CDR3 is made up of 15 amino acids. Germline assignment: CDR1 SGHTA and CDR2 FQGNSA. CDR3 nucleotides: TGTGCCAGCAGCTTATTGGGACAGCTCTTGTACGAGCAGTACTTC. It translates to CASSLLGQLLYEQYF.

Concerning this clonotype itself: Being one base from a much bigger clone, this may be a read error. V and J are TRBV10-3 and TRBJ1-1; D is perhaps TRBD1 (5 bases). The CDR3 length is 15 residues. CDR1 and CDR2 from the germline V gene are ENHRY and SYGVKD. Here the CDR3 DNA reads TGTGCCATCGGTGACCAAAGACAGACGAACACTGAAGCTTTCTTT. Translation gives CAIGDQRQTNTEAFF.

This clonotype was detected once. The J gene is TRBJ2-1, the V gene TRBV29-1; 7 bases align to TRBD2. V shed 4 bases, J shed 10 bases, and the junction held 13 bases outside the gene matches. This CDR3 has 14 amino acids. Germline V gene sequence: CDR1 SQVTM, CDR2 ANQGSEA. CDR3 loop: CSVAGLVRHNEQFF. CDR3 bases: TGCAGCGTTGCCGGACTAGTACGGCATAACGAGCAGTTCTTC.

This clonotype was seen a few times. In DNA, the CDR3 is TGTGCCAGCTCACAACTCCAAGAGACCCAGTACTTC. Translation gives CASSQLQETQYF. This chain uses TRBV18 with TRBJ2-5; the D is unclear. CDR1 is KGHSH and CDR2 is LQKENI in the germline V gene. This CDR3 has 12 residues. The V end lost 4 bases, the J end lost 1 base, and 4 bases lay between the germline ends.

Comment on this clonotype: Possible read error: a much larger clone is one base away. The chain carries TRBV20-1 and TRBJ2-3, with D perhaps matching TRBD1 (5 bases). There are 13 residues in the CDR3. The germline V and J ends were trimmed by 6 bases and 2 bases, with 12 bases remaining between them. Germline V gene sequence: CDR1 DFQATT, CDR2 SNEGSKA (reference sequence). CDR3 in DNA: TGCAGTGCCCCGAGACAGCCCACAGATACGCAGTATTTT. It translates to CSAPRQPTDTQYF.

This clonotype was counted only a few times. The rearrangement links TRBV24-1 to TRBJ2-1; D might be TRBD1 (5 bases). This CDR3 region has 14 residues. Between the trimmed V and J ends, which lost 5 bases and 1 base, there was a span of 8 bases. Germline CDR1 is KGHDR and CDR2 is SFDVKD. DNA of the CDR3: TGTGCCACCAGTGGGAAGGGGTCCTACAATGAGCAGTTCTTC. Its translation is CATSGKGSYNEQFF.

This clonotype was counted at least ten times. V gene TRBV9 combines with J gene TRBJ2-3, with 8 bases fitting TRBD2. The length of the CDR3 is 16 residues. CDR1 SGDLS and CDR2 YYNGEE come from the germline V gene. V gave up 0 bases and J gave up 2 bases; unmatched junction bases: 5. The CDR3 loop is CASSVEAGEFTDTQYF. The CDR3 DNA reads as TGTGCCAGCAGCGTAGAAGCGGGGGAGTTCACAGATACGCAGTATTTT.

Concerning this clonotype itself: The junction departs from the called germline gene at one end, perhaps through a read error. The rearrangement links TRBV7-2 to TRBJ2-2, with TRBD2 identical over 9 bases. In germline, CDR1 is SGHTA, CDR2 FQGNSA. The CDR3 contains 17 residues. This CDR3 reads CASSPTGLAGNTGERFF. CDR3 DNA sequence: TGTGCCAGCAGCCCCACCGGGCTAGCGGGGAACACCGGGGAGCGGTTTTTT.

In the case of this clonotype: Given a much more abundant clone one base away, this may be a read error. V gene TRBV25-1 combines with J gene TRBJ1-2; D is uncertain. There are 13 residues in the CDR3. CDR1 MGHDK and CDR2 SYGVNS come from the germline V gene. Trimming shortened V by 3 bases and J by 10 bases, and 15 bases separated the two germline ends. The CDR3 sequence is CASSDWAQDDYTF. CDR3 nucleotides: TGTGCCAGCAGTGATTGGGCCCAGGATGACTACACCTTC.

This chain joins TRBV21-1 and TRBJ2-3. TRBV21-1 is designated a pseudogene. CDR3 length equals 14 residues. The CDR3 sequence: CASSKFTRQGTQYF. DNA for the CDR3: TGTGCTAGCAGCAAATTTACTAGACAGGGTACGCAGTATTTT.

This clonotype was counted many times. The rearrangement joins TRBV11-3 to TRBJ1-1, with D uncertain. Germline V gene lookup returns CDR1 SGHNT and CDR2 YENEEA. V lost 5 bases and J lost 1, with 11 bases in between. CDR3 length: 14 residues. CDR3 protein: CASSLGRENTEAFF. The CDR3 DNA reads as TGTGCCAGCAGCCTCGGCCGGGAGAACACTGAAGCTTTCTTT.

This clonotype was counted many times. V usage is TRBV12-3 or TRBV12-4 and J usage is TRBJ1-1, with TRBD1 matching 10 bases. CDR3 length: 15 residues. The V segment lost 4 bases and the J segment 1 base; nucleotides outside the gene matches: 3. The CDR3 DNA reads TGTGCCAGCAGTTGGGGACAGGGGAGGAACACTGAAGCTTTCTTT. This codes for CASSWGQGRNTEAFF.

The chain employs TRBV20-1 and TRBJ2-5; TRBD1 aligns across 10 bases. This CDR3 comprises 16 residues. Germline assignment: CDR1 DFQATT and CDR2 SNEGSKA (reference sequence). V dropped 0 bases and J dropped 2; count of bases not matched to a gene: 6. The DNA for the CDR3 is TGCAGTGCTAGAGATCCGGGACAGGGGCGGCAAGAGACCCAGTACTTC. Protein sequence: CSARDPGQGRQETQYF.

This clonotype was seen ten or more times. CDR3 loop: CATSDSLVGGRNEQFF. In nucleotides, the CDR3 is TGTGCCACCAGTGATTCCCTGGTGGGGGGGCGGAATGAGCAGTTCTTC. The chain joins TRBV24-1 to TRBJ2-1; perhaps TRBD2 as D (7 bases). V was cut by 2 bases and J by 7 bases, with 17 bases left in between. Germline loops: CDR1 KGHDR, CDR2 SFDVKD. This CDR3 contains 16 residues.

This clonotype came up many times. The rearrangement joins TRBV7-2 to TRBJ2-7, with a weak D call TRBD2 (5 bases). In germline, CDR1 is SGHTA, CDR2 FQGNSA. The length of the CDR3 is 14 residues. V was cut by 0 bases and J by 6 bases, with 12 bases left in between. This CDR3 is CASSLAVAGGEQYF. In DNA form, the CDR3 reads TGTGCCAGCAGCTTAGCAGTTGCTGGAGGCGAGCAGTACTTC. Combining the CDR3 with reference TRBV7-2 and TRBJ2-7 gives the whole variable domain GAGVSQSPSNKVTEKGKDVELRCDPISGHTALYWYRQSLGQGLEFLIYFQGNSAPDKSGLPSDRFSAERTGGSVSTLTIQRTQQEDSAVYLCASSLAVAGGEQYFGPGTRLTVT.

This clonotype was detected ten times or more. V gene TRBV11-2 combines with J gene TRBJ2-3; perhaps TRBD1 as D (6 bases). Trimming shortened V by 5 bases and J by 5 bases, and 14 bases separated the two germline ends. The germline gives CDR1 SGHAT, CDR2 FQNNGV. The CDR3 has 14 residues. The DNA of the CDR3 is TGTGCCAGCAGCCTAGTAGTAGGGGGAGATACGCAGTATTTT. Translating gives CASSLVVGGDTQYF.

A remark on this clonotype: This may be a read error: a much more frequent sequence differs by one nucleotide. The CDR3 protein is CASSFVGRGANVLTF. DNA for the CDR3: TGTGCCAGCAGCTTTGTCGGACGGGGGGCCAACGTCCTGACTTTC. The chain uses TRBV5-6 and TRBJ2-6; D unresolved. The ends were cut back, 2 bases at V and 4 bases at J, with 10 bases in the middle. The CDR3 length is 15 residues. The V gene's germline CDR1 is SGHDT and CDR2 YYEEEE. Full variable domain (missing parts from reference TRBV5-6 and TRBJ2-6): DAGVTQSPTHLIKTRGQQVTLRCSPKSGHDTVSWYQQALGQGPQFIFQYYEEEERQRGNFPDRFSGHQFPNYSSELNVNALLLGDSALYLCASSFVGRGANVLTFGAGSRLTVL.

This clonotype occurred many times. The rearrangement uses TRBV20-1 and TRBJ2-7; tentative D call: TRBD2 (6 bases). Germline V gives CDR1 DFQATT, CDR2 SNEGSKA (reference sequence). The CDR3 spans 12 residues. Trimming stripped 7 bases from V and 6 bases from J, with 16 bases between. CDR3 DNA sequence: TGCAGTGTAGCCGGGACTCAGGGCGAGCAGTACTTC. Translated, it gives CSVAGTQGEQYF.

The chain employs TRBV20-1 and TRBJ2-7; tentatively, D is TRBD2 (6 bases). The end of the DNA aligns better with TRBJ2-5, so the J call may be wrong. This CDR3 is built from 13 residues. Germline lookup yields CDR1 DFQATT and CDR2 SNEGSKA (reference sequence). The CDR3 DNA reads TGCAGTGCTAGAGCGGCAGGGAGGGAGACCCAGTACTTC. Its translation: CSARAAGRETQYF.

This clonotype came up many times. A read error is possible here, since a much larger clone lies one base away. The chain's CDR3 is CSGVPGLDEQYF. The CDR3 DNA follows: TGCAGTGGGGTCCCGGGGCTCGACGAGCAGTACTTC. V and J are TRBV20-1 and TRBJ2-7, with D perhaps matching TRBD1 or TRBD2 (5 bases each). Germline V gives CDR1 DFQATT, CDR2 SNEGSKA (reference sequence). The V end lost 7 bases, the J end lost 5 bases, and 15 bases lay between the germline ends. The CDR3 covers 12 residues.

The chain has TRBV9 and TRBJ2-2; 7 bases are shared with TRBD1. V dropped 2 bases and J dropped 0; count of bases not matched to a gene: 7. The CDR3 loop spans 17 amino acids. CDR1 is SGDLS and CDR2 is YYNGEE in the germline V gene. In nucleotides, the CDR3 is TGTGCCAGCAGCGTCTACTACAGGGGCCCGAACACCGGGGAGCTGTTTTTT. It yields the protein CASSVYYRGPNTGELFF.

In this sample, this clonotype turned up many times. In DNA, the CDR3 is TGCAGTACCAGCGGGGGCCCCACCGGAGATACGCAGTATTTT. Amino acids: CSTSGGPTGDTQYF. The chain uses TRBV29-1 and TRBJ2-3; 8 bases line up with TRBD2. CDR3 length: 14 amino acids. CDR1 SQVTM and CDR2 ANQGSEA come from the germline V gene.

The V and J genes are TRBV6-1 and TRBJ1-1; TRBD1 aligns across 11 bases. Germline V gene data show CDR1 as MNHNS and CDR2 as SASEGT. The CDR3 length is 16 residues. The ends lost 4 bases at V and 0 bases at J; junction bases unmatched: 4. This CDR3 is CASSGRTGGMNTEAFF. The CDR3 nucleotides are TGTGCCAGCAGTGGACGGACAGGGGGCATGAACACTGAAGCTTTCTTT.

This clonotype was counted ten times or more. V gene TRBV9 combines with J gene TRBJ1-1; perhaps TRBD1 as D (6 bases). Trimming cost V 0 bases and J 6 bases, with 12 bases left between them. This CDR3 contains 14 residues. The germline V gene encodes CDR1 SGDLS and CDR2 YYNGEE. In nucleotides, the CDR3 is TGTGCCAGCAGCGTAGGCTCCCACAGGGCTGAAGCTTTCTTT. Translated, it gives CASSVGSHRAEAFF.

V and J are TRBV5-5 and TRBJ1-2, with D hard to call. V lost 2 bases and J 4 bases, leaving 15 bases between the germline ends. CDR3 length equals 15 residues. Germline V gene lookup returns CDR1 SGHKS and CDR2 YYEKEE (reference sequence). The CDR3 DNA sequence: TGTGCCAGCAGCTTCCGCGTCGAACCTGGCTATGGCTACACCTTC. Protein sequence: CASSFRVEPGYGYTF.